Each of the 31 T cell receptor beta chains below was sequenced from the same sample in a study of cytotoxic CD8 clonotypes in ibrutinib-treated CLL. Sequenced by immunoSEQ multiplex PCR; TCRdb stores in-frame clones only, minus some. The repertoire holds 57,000 or so clones, with approximately 50% as singletons. The sequencing here drew on PBMCs, taken at disease progression, from a patient treated with ibrutinib. Source of these receptors: a human donor with chronic lymphocytic leukemia.

The count of this clone is one. This chain links TRBV6-8 with TRBJ2-5, with 9 bases lining up with TRBD1. This CDR3 is built from 13 residues. Unmatched junction bases numbered 9, after V lost 11 bases and J lost 5 bases. Germline CDR1 is MNHGY and CDR2 is SAAAGT. The CDR3, as DNA: TGTGCCGGCCGGGACAGGGAAGGGGAGACCCAGTACTTC. Translation: CAGRDREGETQYF.

The J gene is TRBJ2-7, the V gene TRBV7-2; the D gene is possibly TRBD2 (5 bases). V was clipped by 5 bases and J by 3 bases, with 11 bases between them. The CDR3 loop spans 13 amino acids. Germline lookup yields CDR1 SGHTA and CDR2 FQGNSA. Here the CDR3 reads CASSPDYNYEQYF. CDR3 DNA: TGTGCCAGCAGCCCTGACTACAACTACGAGCAGTACTTC.

By frequency in the sample, this clone is large. This chain joins TRBV10-2 and TRBJ1-2; D is possibly TRBD1 (6 bases). The ends were cut back, 3 bases at V and 3 bases at J, with 14 bases in the middle. Germline V lookup: CDR1 WSHSY, CDR2 SAAADI. This CDR3 comprises 15 residues. In DNA form, the CDR3 reads TGCGCCAGCAGTGACGTGGCAGGGGTGGACTATGGCTACACCTTC. Its translation: CASSDVAGVDYGYTF.

The CDR3 coding sequence is TGCGCCAGCTTCCCCGTTATGGGGGGAAAACTGTTTTTT. Translating gives CASFPVMGGKLFF. This rearrangement joins TRBV5-1 to TRBJ1-4; D is possibly TRBD1 (5 bases). The V end lost 7 bases, the J end lost 10 bases, and 17 bases lay between the germline ends. From germline, CDR1 is SGHRS and CDR2 YFSETQ. The CDR3 is made up of 13 amino acids. The full variable domain, rest sourced from reference TRBV5-1 and TRBJ1-4, is KAGVTQTPRYLIKTRGQQVTLSCSPISGHRSVSWYQQTPGQGLQFLFEYFSETQRNKGNFPGRFSGRQFSNSRSEMNVSTLELGDSALYLCASFPVMGGKLFFGSGTQLSVL.

This sequence joins TRBV27 and TRBJ2-7; D is ambiguous. Germline V gene data show CDR1 as MNHEY and CDR2 as SMNVEV (reference sequence). CDR3 length equals 15 residues. Trimming took off 5 bases at V and 0 bases at J, with 14 bases between the two ends. CDR3 in amino acids: CASSRLPDISYEQYF. CDR3 DNA: TGTGCCAGCAGTCGGCTGCCTGACATCTCCTACGAGCAGTACTTC.

The chain couples TRBV2 to TRBJ1-5, with 9 bases lining up with TRBD1. In germline, CDR1 is SNHLY, CDR2 FYNNEI. The CDR3 is made up of 16 amino acids. With V trimmed by 4 bases and J by 6 bases, 10 bases remained unmatched. The CDR3 DNA follows: TGTGCCAGCAGTGGCGAATCGACAGGGGGAGGTCAGCCCCAGCATTTT. Translation gives CASSGESTGGGQPQHF.

The chain combines TRBV7-8 with TRBJ1-4; 7 nucleotides align to TRBD1. With 5 bases clipped from V and 4 bases from J, the junction kept 1 base outside the gene matches. CDR1 is SGHVS, CDR2 FQNEAQ, per germline. CDR3 length: 13 amino acids. For the CDR3, the DNA is TGTGCCAGCAGCAGGGACAGTAATGAAAAACTGTTTTTT. Translated, it gives CASSRDSNEKLFF.

The chain couples TRBV5-1 to TRBJ1-6; 8 bases line up with TRBD1. The V gene end was trimmed by 4 bases and the J gene end by 6 bases; junction bases not matched to a gene: 15. There are 18 residues in the CDR3. Looked up from germline, CDR1 is SGHRS and CDR2 is YFSETQ. DNA of the CDR3: TGCGCCAGCAGCGCACTCGCTATAGGGACAGGAGTTAATTCACCCCTCCACTTT. Translation: CASSALAIGTGVNSPLHF.

This clone was counted only a few times. V usage is TRBV28 and J usage is TRBJ1-5; 12 bases agree with TRBD1. The V segment lost 3 bases and the J segment 7 bases; nucleotides outside the gene matches: 1. Germline lookup yields CDR1 MDHEN and CDR2 SYDVKM. The CDR3 sequence is 14 residues long. The CDR3 bases are TGTGCCAGCAGTTTGGGACAGGGGGCCCAGCCCCAGCATTTT. Protein: CASSLGQGAQPQHF.

In regard to this clone: A junction end diverges from the germline sequence, so it may reflect a read error. The chain carries TRBV7-7 and TRBJ2-3; TRBD1 might be the D (5 bases). From germline, CDR1 is SSHAT and CDR2 FNYEAQ (reference sequence). This CDR3 contains 13 residues. The CDR3 DNA reads TGTGCTAGCAGCTTAGACAGATCAGATACGCAGTATTTT. This encodes CASSLDRSDTQYF.

CDR3 in DNA: TGTGCCAGCAGTTTATCGCAGCAGGGAGGACAGCCCCAGCATTTT. Protein sequence: CASSLSQQGGQPQHF. The chain combines TRBV27 with TRBJ1-5; maybe TRBD1 (5 bases). This CDR3 contains 15 residues. V was pared by 0 bases and J by 7 bases, with 13 bases between. CDR1 and CDR2 from the germline V gene are MNHEY and SMNVEV (reference sequence).

This clone came up a few times. The J gene is TRBJ2-2, the V gene TRBV9; no firm D call. V was trimmed by 4 bases and J by 0 bases, leaving 1 base between them. Germline lookup yields CDR1 SGDLS and CDR2 YYNGEE. The CDR3 loop spans 12 amino acids. The CDR3 nucleotides are TGTGCCAGCAGCCCGAACACCGGGGAGCTGTTTTTT. Protein product: CASSPNTGELFF.

This chain joins TRBV7-9 and TRBJ2-1; 11 nucleotides match TRBD2. The length of the CDR3 is 17 residues. The V gene's germline CDR1 is SEHNR and CDR2 FQNEAQ (reference sequence). J gave up 8 bases and V 8 bases, and 17 bases lay outside the gene matches. CDR3 coding DNA: TGTGCCAGCGACCTGGGTTTGGCTAGCGGGAGGATCTATGAGCAGTTCTTC. This gives the protein CASDLGLASGRIYEQFF.

The chain employs TRBV7-2 and TRBJ2-4; 14 nucleotides line up with TRBD2. Germline CDR1 SGHTA, CDR2 FQGNSA. With V trimmed by 1 base and J by 2 bases, 7 bases remained unmatched. This CDR3 is built from 19 residues. For the CDR3, the DNA is TGTGCCAGCAGCTTAGTAGGGGGGACTAGCGGGAGCTCCAAAAACATTCAGTACTTC. Translated: CASSLVGGTSGSSKNIQYF.

This clone was found a few times. The rearrangement joins TRBV7-7 to TRBJ2-3; D unclear. The CDR3 loop spans 13 amino acids. The V gene's germline CDR1 is SSHAT and CDR2 FNYEAQ (reference sequence). Between the trimmed V and J ends, which lost 3 bases and 1 base, there was a span of 5 bases. As DNA, the CDR3 is TGTGCCAGCAGCTTTGGGCGCACAGATACGCAGTATTTT. This codes for CASSFGRTDTQYF.

This clone was recorded many times. This sequence joins TRBV7-9 and TRBJ1-4; 7 bases are shared with TRBD1. Germline CDR1 and CDR2: SEHNR and FQNEAQ (reference sequence). V trimming: 5 bases; J trimming: 5 bases; junction bases outside the gene matches: 5. There are 14 residues in the CDR3. The CDR3 bases are TGTGCCAGCAGCGGCGGGACAGAGAATGAAAAACTGTTTTTT. It codes for CASSGGTENEKLFF. Full variable domain (remainder filled in from reference TRBV7-9 and TRBJ1-4): DTGVSQNPRHKITKRGQNVTFRCDPISEHNRLYWYRQTLGQGPEFLTYFQNEAQLEKSRLLSDRFSAERPKGSFSTLEIQRTEQGDSAMYLCASSGGTENEKLFFGSGTQLSVL.

This clone was observed a handful of times. The gene calls are TRBV19 and TRBJ2-5, with D unresolved. Looked up from germline, CDR1 is LNHDA and CDR2 is SQIVND (reference sequence). The CDR3 runs 14 residues. Between the trimmed V and J ends, which lost 3 bases and 5 bases, there was a span of 13 bases. In DNA, the CDR3 is TGTGCCAGTAGTATTTCTGGGGTGGGTGAGACCCAGTACTTC. This translates into CASSISGVGETQYF.

V and J are TRBV7-6 and TRBJ1-2; 11 bases align to TRBD1. This CDR3 is built from 16 residues. Germline V gene sequence: CDR1 SGHVS, CDR2 FNYEAQ. Losses at the gene ends were 5 bases for V and 3 bases for J; bases not matched to a gene: 8. The CDR3 sequence: CASSLVRTGGDYGYTF. The CDR3, as DNA: TGTGCCAGCAGCCTCGTGAGGACAGGGGGCGACTATGGCTACACCTTC.

This chain connects TRBV30 to TRBJ1-2; D remains unclear. The germline V gene encodes CDR1 GTSNPN and CDR2 SVGIG (reference sequence). This CDR3 contains 17 residues. The ends were cut back, 4 bases at V and 2 bases at J, with 23 bases in the middle. For the CDR3, the DNA is TGTGCCTGGACCCCCCGGCGAGGAGGGCGAATCAACTATGGCTACACCTTC. Residues: CAWTPRRGGRINYGYTF.

V gene TRBV9 combines with J gene TRBJ2-7; D is ambiguous. V was shortened by 0 bases and J by 0 bases, with 4 bases between the two germline ends. The germline V gene encodes CDR1 SGDLS and CDR2 YYNGEE. CDR3 length: 13 residues. DNA for the CDR3: TGTGCCAGCAGCGTAGGATTCTCCTACGAGCAGTACTTC. Its translation is CASSVGFSYEQYF.

The chain carries TRBV28 and TRBJ1-4; TRBD1 is a possible D gene (6 bases). The germline V and J ends were trimmed by 4 bases and 4 bases, with 10 bases remaining between them. Germline CDR1 MDHEN, CDR2 SYDVKM. This CDR3 has 14 residues. The CDR3 protein is CASSSQGHNEKLFF. The DNA for the CDR3 is TGTGCCAGCAGTTCACAGGGACATAATGAAAAACTGTTTTTT.

V usage is TRBV19 and J usage is TRBJ1-2; 8 bases are a match to TRBD1. The CDR3 extends over 15 amino acids. The germline V gene encodes CDR1 LNHDA and CDR2 SQIVND (reference sequence). V lost 3 bases and J lost 3; bases outside the gene matches: 6. In DNA form, the CDR3 reads TGTGCCAGTAGTATTGACAGGGGTCCGGACTATGGCTACACCTTC. It codes for CASSIDRGPDYGYTF.

The chain is built from TRBV28 and TRBJ2-6, with D perhaps matching TRBD1 or TRBD2 (5 bases each). Trimming removed 6 bases from V and 0 bases from J, with 18 bases in between. The germline V gene has CDR1 MDHEN and CDR2 SYDVKM. The CDR3 spans 18 residues. The CDR3 DNA is TGTGCCAGCAGGACCCCCGGGACGGTTCTCTCTGGGGCCAACGTCCTGACTTTC. Its translation is CASRTPGTVLSGANVLTF. The complete variable domain, with remaining parts taken from reference TRBV28 and TRBJ2-6, reads DVKVTQSSRYLVKRTGEKVFLECVQDMDHENMFWYRQDPGLGLRLIYFSYDVKMKEKGDIPEGYSVSREKKERFSLILESASTNQTSMYLCASRTPGTVLSGANVLTFGAGSRLTVL.

V and J are TRBV15 and TRBJ2-3, with D maybe TRBD1 (8 bases). Trimming left V 9 bases short and J 5 bases short, with 12 bases between. Germline values: CDR1 LNHNV, CDR2 YYDKDF (reference sequence). The CDR3 extends over 12 amino acids. DNA of the CDR3: TGTGCCACTACAGGGGGGGAAGATACGCAGTATTTT. Encoded protein: CATTGGEDTQYF. The whole variable domain, remainder taken from reference TRBV15 and TRBJ2-3, is DAMVIQNPRYQVTQFGKPVTLSCSQTLNHNVMYWYQQKSSQAPKLLFHYYDKDFNNEADTPDNFQSRRPNTSFCFLDIRSPGLGDTAMYLCATTGGEDTQYFGPGTRLTVL.

V and J are TRBV18 and TRBJ2-5; 8 bases are a match to TRBD1. Looked up from germline, CDR1 is KGHSH and CDR2 is LQKENI. The CDR3 sequence is 13 residues long. V shed 6 bases, J shed 4 bases, and the junction held 4 bases outside the gene matches. The DNA for the CDR3 is TGTGCCAGCTCTTCAGGGGGCGGAGAGACCCAGTACTTC. It encodes CASSSGGGETQYF.

The chain combines TRBV13 with TRBJ1-5; maybe TRBD1 (5 bases). V was trimmed by 2 bases and J by 5 bases, leaving 16 bases between them. CDR1 is PRHDT, CDR2 FYEKMQ, per germline (reference sequence). CDR3 length: 16 residues. The CDR3 spells CASSLTSKGIHQPQHF. The CDR3 DNA sequence: TGTGCCAGCAGCTTAACCAGCAAGGGGATACATCAGCCCCAGCATTTT.

The V call is TRBV27, the J call TRBJ2-3, with 7 bases aligning to TRBD2. Germline-derived CDR1 and CDR2 are MNHEY and SMNVEV (reference sequence). The CDR3 loop spans 14 amino acids. The V gene end was trimmed by 3 bases and the J gene end by 2 bases; junction bases not matched to a gene: 2. CDR3 protein: CASSFAGVTDTQYF. CDR3 DNA sequence: TGTGCCAGCAGTTTCGCGGGAGTCACAGATACGCAGTATTTT.

The chain carries TRBV9 and TRBJ1-5, with D perhaps TRBD1 (5 bases). CDR1 is SGDLS, CDR2 YYNGEE, per germline. The germline V and J ends were trimmed by 2 bases and 0 bases, with 15 bases remaining between them. The CDR3 has 17 residues. This chain's CDR3 is CASSVCTEGHSNQPQHF. The CDR3 nucleotides read TGTGCCAGCAGCGTTTGCACCGAGGGGCATAGCAATCAGCCCCAGCATTTT.

The chain is built from TRBV6-5 and TRBJ2-7; D may be TRBD1 (6 bases). In germline, CDR1 is MNHEY, CDR2 SVGAGI. V was shortened by 5 bases and J by 4 bases, with 9 bases between the two germline ends. This CDR3 has 12 residues. CDR3 amino acids: CASSRTVYEQYF. Written as DNA, the CDR3 is TGTGCCAGCAGTCGGACAGTTTACGAGCAGTACTTC.

Here the CDR3 DNA reads TGTGCCTGGGAGAGGACAGGGGATTCACCCCTCCACTTT. It encodes CAWERTGDSPLHF. The chain is built from TRBV30 and TRBJ1-6; TRBD1 agrees at 9 bases. The trim removed 5 bases at V and 8 bases at J, leaving 4 bases unmatched. There are 13 residues in the CDR3. CDR1 and CDR2 (germline): GTSNPN, SVGIG (reference sequence).

This clone was observed a few times. The chain recombines TRBV7-9 with TRBJ2-7, with 15 bases fitting TRBD2. Trimming took 5 bases from V and 3 from J; bases not matched to a gene: 5. This CDR3 has 16 amino acids. Per the germline V gene, CDR1 is SEHNR and CDR2 is FQNEAQ (reference sequence). For the CDR3, the DNA is TGTGCCAGCAGCCCCGGGACTAGCGGGAGGAACTACGAGCAGTACTTC. This gives the protein CASSPGTSGRNYEQYF.